The 28 T cell receptor beta chains below come from one sample, sequenced in a study of CD8+ T cells in alopecia areata. Following RNA extraction, reverse transcription yielded cDNA that acted as the sequencing template. Assay: immunoSEQ multiplex PCR; the TCRdb copy retains only in-frame clones and omits some. The sample carries approximately 100,000 clones, 35% to 50% recorded once. The sequencing sample was made of CD4+ T cells sorted from blood. Receptor source: a human donor with alopecia areata.

This clone appeared a few times. This sequence joins TRBV11-2 and TRBJ2-7, with D possibly matching TRBD1 (6 bases). CDR1 is SGHAT, CDR2 FQNNGV, per germline. The V and J ends lost 3 bases and 6 bases respectively, with 9 bases between them. The CDR3 spans 12 residues. CDR3 sequence reads: CASSFGRGEQYF. The CDR3 DNA reads as TGTGCCAGCAGCTTTGGCAGGGGCGAGCAGTACTTC.

The V and J genes are TRBV29-1 and TRBJ2-5; D is perhaps TRBD1 (6 bases). Looked up from germline, CDR1 is SQVTM and CDR2 is ANQGSEA. The germline V and J ends were trimmed by 7 bases and 3 bases, with 12 bases remaining between them. This CDR3 is 12 amino acids long. In nucleotides, the CDR3 is TGCAGCGAATGGGGGCCGGAAGAGACCCAGTACTTC. Its translation is CSEWGPEETQYF. The variable domain in full, with the rest retrieved from reference TRBV29-1 and TRBJ2-5, is SAVISQKPSRDICQRGTSLTIQCQVDSQVTMMFWYRQQPGQSLTLIATANQGSEATYESGFVIDKFPISRPNLTFSTLTVSNMSPEDSSIYLCSEWGPEETQYFGPGTRLLVL.

The genes are TRBV7-8 and TRBJ2-7; D not certain. This CDR3 region has 13 residues. Germline CDR1 reads SGHVS; CDR2 reads FQNEAQ. Trimming left V 5 bases short and J 3 bases short, with 11 bases between. The DNA of the CDR3 is TGTGCCAGCAGCCCGCCCGTTGGCTACGAGCAGTACTTC. As protein: CASSPPVGYEQYF.

V is TRBV7-2 and J is TRBJ2-2; D uncertain. The CDR3 is 12 residues long. Germline-derived CDR1 and CDR2 are SGHTA and FQGNSA. Trimming took 4 bases from V and 3 from J, leaving 3 bases between them. CDR3 coding DNA: TGTGCCAGCAGCTACTACACCGGGGAGCTGTTTTTT. It codes for CASSYYTGELFF.

V gene TRBV29-1 combines with J gene TRBJ2-1; TRBD1 or TRBD2 may be the D gene (6 bases each). In germline, CDR1 is SQVTM, CDR2 ANQGSEA. The CDR3 spans 10 residues. V lost 5 bases and J lost 10, with 9 bases in between. CDR3 sequence: CSVTGAEQFF. DNA of the CDR3: TGCAGCGTTACGGGGGCCGAGCAGTTCTTC.

V and J are TRBV6-6 and TRBJ1-6; the D gene is possibly TRBD1 (6 bases). With 0 bases removed from V and 7 bases from J, the gap between germline ends came to 10 bases. The CDR3 loop spans 15 amino acids. Germline V gives CDR1 MNHNY, CDR2 SVGAGI (reference sequence). This CDR3 reads CASSYSWQGNSPLHF. The CDR3 bases are TGTGCCAGCAGTTACTCCTGGCAGGGGAATTCACCCCTCCACTTT.

This clone was seen only a few times. The chain joins TRBV5-1 to TRBJ2-3; 8 bases agree with TRBD1. CDR1 and CDR2 from the germline V gene are SGHRS and YFSETQ. This CDR3 has 14 amino acids. With V trimmed by 5 bases and J by 1 base, 3 bases remained unmatched. CDR3 DNA: TGCGCCAGCAGTTCGGACAGGGGCACAGATACGCAGTATTTT. Amino acids: CASSSDRGTDTQYF.

The rearrangement links TRBV7-2 to TRBJ2-3; TRBD2 matches at 7 bases. The V gene's germline CDR1 is SGHTA and CDR2 FQGNSA. CDR3 size: 15 residues. Trimming cost V 5 bases and J 3 bases; bases outside gene matches: 8. This CDR3 is CASSPEAGRTDTQYF. CDR3 DNA sequence: TGTGCCAGCAGCCCCGAAGCGGGAAGAACAGATACGCAGTATTTT.

V is TRBV6-6 and J is TRBJ2-7; 9 bases line up with TRBD2. This CDR3 is built from 13 residues. V trimming: 8 bases; J trimming: 2 bases; junction bases outside the gene matches: 4. Per the germline V gene, CDR1 is MNHNY and CDR2 is SVGAGI (reference sequence). The chain's CDR3 is CASDAGGAYEQYF. The CDR3 DNA follows: TGTGCCAGCGATGCGGGAGGGGCCTACGAGCAGTACTTC.

This chain joins TRBV4-1 and TRBJ2-7; 8 positions agree with TRBD1. This CDR3 contains 15 residues. Germline assignment: CDR1 MGHRA and CDR2 YSYEKL. With 1 base clipped from V and 6 bases from J, the junction kept 8 bases outside the gene matches. The CDR3 reads CASSQGDQGAGEQYF. As DNA, the CDR3 is TGCGCCAGCAGCCAAGGAGATCAGGGGGCGGGCGAGCAGTACTTC.

The rearrangement links TRBV27 to TRBJ2-7; D may match TRBD1 or TRBD2 (5 bases each). The CDR3 has 15 residues. The germline CDR1 and CDR2 sequences are MNHEY and SMNVEV (reference sequence). Trimming took 1 base from V and 5 from J, leaving 15 bases between them. This chain's CDR3 is CASSLWGTRANEQYF. The CDR3 DNA sequence: TGTGCCAGCAGTTTATGGGGGACCCGGGCAAACGAGCAGTACTTC.

This clone was observed a handful of times. This chain links TRBV29-1 with TRBJ1-2; a possible D gene is TRBD1 (5 bases). V was pared by 7 bases and J by 3 bases, with 9 bases between. The CDR3 loop spans 11 amino acids. Germline assignment: CDR1 SQVTM and CDR2 ANQGSEA. CDR3: CSGSRDYGYTF. CDR3 DNA sequence: TGCAGCGGATCCAGGGACTATGGCTACACCTTC. Complete variable domain (other parts from reference TRBV29-1 and TRBJ1-2): SAVISQKPSRDICQRGTSLTIQCQVDSQVTMMFWYRQQPGQSLTLIATANQGSEATYESGFVIDKFPISRPNLTFSTLTVSNMSPEDSSIYLCSGSRDYGYTFGSGTRLTVV.

The chain carries TRBV30 and TRBJ2-6; no reliable D call. Per the germline V gene, CDR1 is GTSNPN and CDR2 is SVGIG (reference sequence). The CDR3 covers 15 residues. The germline V and J ends were trimmed by 2 bases and 0 bases, with 8 bases remaining between them. The CDR3 nucleotides are TGTGCCTGGAGTCTGAGCCCCTCTGGGGCCAACGTCCTGACTTTC. Amino acid sequence: CAWSLSPSGANVLTF.

The CDR3 sequence is CASSSGEGVIGHEQYF. The CDR3 DNA sequence: TGTGCCAGCAGTTCCGGGGAAGGGGTAATCGGCCACGAGCAGTACTTC. J is TRBJ2-7 and V is TRBV28; D might be TRBD1 or TRBD2, each matching 5 bases. The CDR3 has 16 amino acids. The ends were cut back, 4 bases at V and 5 bases at J, with 21 bases in the middle. Germline V lookup: CDR1 MDHEN, CDR2 SYDVKM. Combining the CDR3 with reference TRBV28 and TRBJ2-7 gives the whole variable domain DVKVTQSSRYLVKRTGEKVFLECVQDMDHENMFWYRQDPGLGLRLIYFSYDVKMKEKGDIPEGYSVSREKKERFSLILESASTNQTSMYLCASSSGEGVIGHEQYFGPGTRLTVT.

The genes are TRBV4-3 and TRBJ2-3; TRBD2 might be the D (6 bases). The V end lost 0 bases, the J end lost 5 bases, and 9 bases lay between the germline ends. CDR3 length: 14 residues. Germline CDR1 and CDR2: LGHNA and YSLEER. CDR3 in DNA: TGCGCCAGCAGCCAAGAGGGAGGCGGAGATACGCAGTATTTT. Amino acids: CASSQEGGGDTQYF.

The DNA of the CDR3 is TGCAGCGTTGAAAGACATTCCAACACTGAAGCTTTCTTT. This translates into CSVERHSNTEAFF. This chain connects TRBV29-1 to TRBJ1-1; D is uncertain. There are 13 residues in the CDR3. Per the germline V gene, CDR1 is SQVTM and CDR2 is ANQGSEA. V was trimmed by 2 bases and J by 2 bases, leaving 9 bases between them.

This sequence joins TRBV18 and TRBJ1-4, with D unclear. Deletions cut 5 bases from V and 14 bases from J, with 18 bases between. The CDR3 is 13 residues long. From germline, CDR1 is KGHSH and CDR2 LQKENI. The CDR3 is CASSDPPGQPLFF. CDR3 sequence (DNA): TGTGCCAGCTCAGATCCACCGGGCCAACCCCTGTTTTTT.

J is TRBJ2-3 and V is TRBV25-1, with D perhaps TRBD2 (6 bases). V gave up 1 base and J gave up 6 bases, with 14 bases separating them. CDR1 is MGHDK, CDR2 SYGVNS, per germline. The CDR3 contains 15 residues. In DNA form, the CDR3 reads TGTGCCAGCAGTGAATTGGCGGGACTGAGGGATACGCAGTATTTT. Its protein product is CASSELAGLRDTQYF.

In its sample, this clone was seen a few times. This chain connects TRBV29-1 to TRBJ2-5, with D perhaps matching TRBD1 (5 bases). This CDR3 is built from 13 residues. Germline V gene data show CDR1 as SQVTM and CDR2 as ANQGSEA. V was trimmed by 4 bases and J by 1 base, leaving 10 bases between them. CDR3 DNA: TGCAGCGTTGGGGGCGGAACCCAAGAGACCCAGTACTTC. Translated: CSVGGGTQETQYF. Together with reference TRBV29-1 and TRBJ2-5, the CDR3 gives the full variable domain: SAVISQKPSRDICQRGTSLTIQCQVDSQVTMMFWYRQQPGQSLTLIATANQGSEATYESGFVIDKFPISRPNLTFSTLTVSNMSPEDSSIYLCSVGGGTQETQYFGPGTRLLVL.

This chain links TRBV4-1 with TRBJ1-4; D unresolved. The V end lost 2 bases, the J end lost 5 bases, and 12 bases lay between the germline ends. Germline V CDR1 and CDR2: MGHRA, YSYEKL. This CDR3 spans 15 amino acids. This CDR3 reads CASSQFTAVNEKLFF. The DNA for the CDR3 is TGCGCCAGCAGCCAATTTACGGCAGTCAATGAAAAACTGTTTTTT.

The CDR3 protein is CASSTSGGHNEQFF. The CDR3 DNA sequence: TGTGCCAGCAGTACTAGCGGGGGCCACAATGAGCAGTTCTTC. The chain combines TRBV2 with TRBJ2-1; TRBD2 matches 11 bases. Germline trimming cut 5 bases from V and 5 bases from J; bases unmatched to any gene: 2. The CDR3 runs 14 residues. From germline, CDR1 is SNHLY and CDR2 FYNNEI. Full variable domain (rest looked up from reference TRBV2 and TRBJ2-1): EPEVTQTPSHQVTQMGQEVILRCVPISNHLYFYWYRQILGQKVEFLVSFYNNEISEKSEIFDDQFSVERPDGSNFTLKIRSTKLEDSAMYFCASSTSGGHNEQFFGPGTRLTVL.

This clone has more than one count but fewer than ten. The chain joins TRBV4-2 to TRBJ2-2, with D tentatively TRBD2 (5 bases). V was trimmed by 0 bases and J by 5 bases, leaving 13 bases between them. The CDR3 loop spans 16 amino acids. Germline V gives CDR1 LGHNA, CDR2 YNFKEQ. The CDR3 reads CASSQDRDKQTGELFF. The CDR3 nucleotides are TGTGCCAGCAGCCAAGACCGGGATAAACAAACCGGGGAGCTGTTTTTT.

This chain joins TRBV30 and TRBJ2-3; no firm D call. The V gene lost 1 base and the J gene lost 0 bases, with 8 bases spanning the gap. The germline CDR1 and CDR2 sequences are GTSNPN and SVGIG (reference sequence). The CDR3 runs to 14 residues. Written as DNA, the CDR3 is TGTGCCTGGAGTGCTGTCCTCAGCACAGATACGCAGTATTTT. Translation: CAWSAVLSTDTQYF.

For the CDR3, the DNA is TGCGCCAGCAGCTCCGACGGGTTCGAGCAGTACTTC. Protein: CASSSDGFEQYF. The gene calls are TRBV5-1 and TRBJ2-7, with unresolved D. V lost 3 bases and J lost 6, with 10 bases in between. Germline V CDR1 and CDR2: SGHRS, YFSETQ. The CDR3 totals 12 residues.

The chain joins TRBV29-1 to TRBJ2-5, with 9 bases lining up with TRBD1. CDR1 is SQVTM and CDR2 is ANQGSEA in the germline V gene. The CDR3 consists of 14 residues. V lost 3 bases to trimming and J lost 4 bases; unmatched junction nucleotides: 6. CDR3 protein: CSVERDREGETQYF. The DNA of the CDR3 is TGCAGCGTTGAGCGGGACAGGGAGGGAGAGACCCAGTACTTC.

This clone is medium-sized (0.01 to 0.1%) by share. The rearrangement uses TRBV18 and TRBJ1-2, with 9 bases aligning to TRBD1. V trimming: 1 base; J trimming: 8 bases; junction bases outside the gene matches: 5. Germline V CDR1 and CDR2: KGHSH, LQKENI. This CDR3 has 14 residues. The CDR3 DNA follows: TGTGCCAGCTCACCACGGGGACAGGGAAACGGCTACACCTTC. It is translated as CASSPRGQGNGYTF.

The genes are TRBV7-2 and TRBJ2-5; D not certain. V was trimmed by 4 bases and J by 3 bases, leaving 15 bases between them. CDR3 length equals 15 residues. The germline CDR1 and CDR2 sequences are SGHTA and FQGNSA. The DNA of the CDR3 is TGTGCCAGCAGCTCTGAGTCGGGTCCGAAAGAGACCCAGTACTTC. Its protein product is CASSSESGPKETQYF.

The chain is built from TRBV30 and TRBJ2-6, with D unresolved. CDR1 is GTSNPN and CDR2 is SVGIG in the germline V gene (reference sequence). Trimming stripped 4 bases from V and 1 base from J, with 5 bases between. The CDR3 extends over 13 amino acids. The CDR3 DNA reads TGTGCCTGGACCGGGTCTGGGGCCAACGTCCTGACTTTC. This translates into CAWTGSGANVLTF.